This is a list of T cell receptor beta chains from one sample in a study of cytomegalovirus exposure and HLA in healthy donors. Method: immunoSEQ multiplex PCR; TCRdb's copy keeps in-frame clones and lacks some. Counted here are roughly 190,000 clones, about 10% occurring once; the ten biggest clones make up about 1.2%. Sample: PBMCs. The receptors were sampled from a woman aged 25 to 39 in good health and CMV-seropositive. Both conserved end residues are part of each CDR3. D genes are given only for firm matches. Clone size appears in some rows only: once, few, many, or a class for an expanded clone.

CASSESLRGGTEAFF | TGCGCCAGCAGTGAGTCGTTAAGGGGAGGGACCGAAGCTTTCTTT | few | TRBJ1-1 | - | TRBV10-1
CASRFQGDYGYTF | TGTGCCAGCAGGTTCCAGGGGGACTATGGCTACACCTTC | few | TRBJ1-2 | TRBD1 | TRBV5-6
CASSRSGGDYGYTF | TGTGCCAGCTCACGGAGCGGGGGTGACTATGGCTACACCTTC | - | TRBJ1-2 | - | TRBV18
CASSLVGTPSYEQYF | TGTGCCAGCAGTTTAGTCGGGACACCTTCCTACGAGCAGTACTTC | - | TRBJ2-7 | - | TRBV27
CASSVIFRTPNTGELFF | TGTGCCAGCAGCGTAATTTTTAGGACACCGAACACCGGGGAGCTGTTTTTT | few | TRBJ2-2 | - | TRBV9
CAWSASSGKFGYEQYF | TGTGCCTGGAGTGCGAGTAGCGGGAAATTCGGCTACGAGCAGTACTTC | - | TRBJ2-7 | TRBD2 | TRBV30
CASSGRGDNTEAFF | TGTGCCAGCAGCGGCCGCGGCGACAACACTGAAGCTTTCTTT | few | TRBJ1-1 | - | TRBV5-6
CSVDYSYEQYF | TGCAGCGTTGACTACTCCTACGAGCAGTACTTC | - | TRBJ2-7 | - | TRBV29-1
CASRPRQGVEAFF | TGTGCCAGCAGGCCGCGACAGGGGGTTGAAGCTTTCTTT | - | TRBJ1-1 | TRBD1 | TRBV6-4
CAWSGGLGETQYF | TGTGCCTGGAGTGGCGGGTTAGGGGAGACCCAGTACTTC | - | TRBJ2-5 | - | TRBV30
CASSFRDTAYNEQFF | TGCGCCAGCAGCTTCCGGGACACGGCGTACAATGAGCAGTTCTTC | once | TRBJ2-1 | - | TRBV5-1
CASSPSATSGRSNEQFF | TGTGCCAGTAGTCCATCAGCGACTAGCGGGAGGAGTAATGAGCAGTTCTTC | few | TRBJ2-1 | TRBD2 | TRBV19
CASSTTSGYTDTQYF | TGTGCCAGCTCGACGACTAGCGGATACACAGATACGCAGTATTTT | few | TRBJ2-3 | TRBD2 | TRBV6-6
CSQTGGAGATYNEQFF | TGCAGCCAAACTGGGGGGGCAGGCGCAACCTACAATGAGCAGTTCTTC | - | TRBJ2-1 | - | TRBV29-1
CASSQEGTGNEKLFF | TGTGCCAGCAGCCAAGAAGGGACAGGGAATGAAAAACTGTTTTTT | few | TRBJ1-4 | TRBD1 | TRBV4-2
CASSVVEGRMNTEAFF | TGTGCCAGCAGCGTAGTAGAAGGGAGAATGAACACTGAAGCTTTCTTT | few | TRBJ1-1 | - | TRBV9
CASKLLGQNYGYTF | TGTGCCAGTAAACTCCTGGGACAGAACTATGGCTACACCTTC | - | TRBJ1-2 | TRBD1 | TRBV19
CASSLRGLFYEQYF | TGTGCCAGCAGCTTAAGGGGACTTTTTTACGAGCAGTACTTC | - | TRBJ2-7 | - | TRBV11-2
CASSDGGGRGYTF | TGTGCCAGCAGTGACGGAGGGGGCCGTGGCTACACCTTC | few | TRBJ1-2 | TRBD1 | TRBV2
CASRRTSGTYEQYF | TGCGCCAGCAGGCGGACTAGCGGTACCTACGAGCAGTACTTC | few | TRBJ2-7 | TRBD2 | TRBV4-1
CASSPALNTGELFF | TGTGCCAGCTCACCCGCGTTGAACACCGGGGAGCTGTTTTTT | few | TRBJ2-2 | - | TRBV18
CASSLTADYNEQFF | TGTGCCAGCAGCTTAACGGCAGACTACAATGAGCAGTTCTTC | - | TRBJ2-1 | - | TRBV7-3
CASSQRLDGAPEQFF | TGCGCCAGCAGCCAACGACTAGATGGGGCGCCTGAGCAGTTCTTC | - | TRBJ2-1 | - | TRBV5-1
CASSKGQGPYEQYF | TGTGCCAGCAGTAAAGGACAGGGACCTTACGAGCAGTACTTC | few | TRBJ2-7 | TRBD1 | TRBV27
CASPQSGRFADTQYF | TGTGCCAGCCCACAGAGCGGGAGATTCGCAGATACGCAGTATTTT | - | TRBJ2-3 | - | TRBV21-1
CASSIDRSRGQAVGPQHF | TGTGCCAGTAGTATAGACCGTTCGCGGGGGCAGGCGGTGGGGCCCCAGCATTTT | - | TRBJ1-5 | - | TRBV19
CASSLVRGNTIYF | TGTGCCAGCAGCTTAGTCCGGGGAAACACCATATATTTT | few | TRBJ1-3 | - | TRBV7-9
CASSPGPGFYGYTF | TGTGCCAGCAGCCCAGGGCCCGGTTTTTATGGCTACACCTTC | - | TRBJ1-2 | - | TRBV5-6
CASSGGRGRETQYF | TGCGCCAGCAGCGGTGGGCGCGGGCGGGAGACCCAGTACTTC | few | TRBJ2-5 | - | TRBV5-1
CAISVQLAGAGEQYF | TGTGCCATCAGTGTTCAGCTAGCGGGAGCGGGGGAGCAGTACTTC | few | TRBJ2-7 | TRBD2 | TRBV10-3
CASSGGTGKNSGANVLTF | TGTGCCAGCAGTGGGGGGACAGGGAAAAACTCTGGGGCCAACGTCCTGACTTTC | few | TRBJ2-6 | TRBD1 | TRBV2
CASSFERQSNEQFF | TGTGCCAGCAGTTTTGAGCGACAGTCCAATGAGCAGTTCTTC | few | TRBJ2-1 | - | TRBV6-5
CASSVGVPTRNEKLFF | TGTGCCAGCAGCGTAGGAGTACCCACGCGGAATGAAAAACTGTTTTTT | - | TRBJ1-4 | - | TRBV9
CASSLGQGGVYEQYF | TGTGCCAGCAGCTTAGGGCAGGGCGGGGTCTACGAGCAGTACTTC | once | TRBJ2-7 | - | TRBV7-9
CASAGQSSGNTIYF | TGTGCCAGCGCGGGGCAAAGCTCTGGAAACACCATATATTTT | few | TRBJ1-3 | - | TRBV27
CASSLGFGSRNTQYF | TGCGCCAGCAGCTTGGGGTTCGGGAGTCGGAATACGCAGTATTTT | - | TRBJ2-3 | - | TRBV5-1
CASSFRESSYNEQFF | TGTGCCAGCAGCTTCCGGGAGAGCTCCTACAATGAGCAGTTCTTC | few | TRBJ2-1 | - | TRBV5-5
CASSLNGRPYNEQFF | TGTGCCAGCAGCTTGAACGGGAGACCCTACAATGAGCAGTTCTTC | - | TRBJ2-1 | - | TRBV5-8
CASSFSGTVQFF | TGTGCCAGCAGCTTTTCCGGGACAGTACAGTTCTTC | - | TRBJ2-1 | TRBD1 | TRBV5-4
CATRGDLMNTEAFF | TGTGCTACCCGCGGGGATCTTATGAACACTGAAGCTTTCTTT | - | TRBJ1-1 | - | TRBV10-3
CASSDSWGGGSYNEQFF | TGTGCCAGCAGTGACTCGTGGGGTGGCGGGTCCTACAATGAGCAGTTCTTC | few | TRBJ2-1 | - | TRBV6-4
CAWNGGPDTQYF | TGTGCCTGGAACGGGGGACCAGATACGCAGTATTTT | - | TRBJ2-3 | - | TRBV30
CASSPTISGTGSYEQYF | TGCGCCAGCAGCCCTACAATCTCCGGGACTGGCTCCTACGAGCAGTACTTC | few | TRBJ2-7 | - | TRBV5-1
CASRYRTTNYGYTF | TGTGCCAGCAGATACAGGACCACTAACTATGGCTACACCTTC | few | TRBJ1-2 | - | TRBV13
CASSSVRPSASDSGELFF | TGTGCCAGCAGCTCTGTCAGGCCCTCCGCTTCGGATTCCGGGGAGCTGTTTTTT | few | TRBJ2-2 | - | TRBV5-6
CATPSGRAENEQFF | TGTGCCACTCCTAGCGGGAGGGCCGAAAATGAGCAGTTCTTC | few | TRBJ2-1 | TRBD2 | TRBV7-9
CASKLAGGRSETQYF | TGCGCCAGCAAACTAGCGGGAGGGCGATCGGAGACCCAGTACTTC | few | TRBJ2-5 | TRBD2 | TRBV5-1
CASSQVPAASYNEQFF | TGCGCCAGCAGCCAAGTCCCAGCGGCCTCCTACAATGAGCAGTTCTTC | - | TRBJ2-1 | - | TRBV4-1
CASSESKGLRKWTDTQYF | TGCGCCAGCAGTGAGTCGAAGGGACTTAGGAAATGGACAGATACGCAGTATTTT | - | TRBJ2-3 | - | TRBV10-1
CASSLIFVNRGYNEQFF | TGTGCCAGCAGCTTAATTTTCGTAAACAGGGGGTACAATGAGCAGTTCTTC | - | TRBJ2-1 | TRBD1 | TRBV7-2
CASSGPGGRGTEAFF | TGTGCCAGCAGTGGACCAGGGGGCAGGGGAACTGAAGCTTTCTTT | - | TRBJ1-1 | TRBD1 | TRBV2
CASSYSYGKGGEKLFF | TGTGCCAGCAGTTACTCGTACGGGAAAGGGGGAGAAAAACTGTTTTTT | - | TRBJ1-4 | - | TRBV6-5
CATLAREDPTGELFF | TGTGCCACCCTAGCGCGTGAGGACCCCACCGGGGAGCTGTTTTTT | few | TRBJ2-2 | - | TRBV2
CASSLGRTVSGGYEQYF | TGTGCCAGCAGCTTAGGGCGGACGGTGAGCGGAGGTTACGAGCAGTACTTC | few | TRBJ2-7 | - | TRBV7-9
CASSPSGTGFYEQYF | TGTGCCAGCAGCCCCTCAGGGACAGGGTTCTACGAGCAGTACTTC | - | TRBJ2-7 | TRBD1 | TRBV2
CASSAATDTQYF | TGCGCCAGCAGCGCGGCCACAGATACGCAGTATTTT | - | TRBJ2-3 | - | TRBV5-1
CASRQGGNTIYF | TGTGCCAGTCGACAGGGGGGAAACACCATATATTTT | - | TRBJ1-3 | TRBD1 | TRBV4-2
CSVDFGRPNEQFF | TGCAGCGTTGATTTTGGGAGACCAAACGAGCAGTTCTTC | few | TRBJ2-1 | - | TRBV29-1
CASSRGLVGETQYF | TGTGCCAGCTCACGCGGACTCGTCGGAGAGACCCAGTACTTC | - | TRBJ2-5 | - | TRBV18